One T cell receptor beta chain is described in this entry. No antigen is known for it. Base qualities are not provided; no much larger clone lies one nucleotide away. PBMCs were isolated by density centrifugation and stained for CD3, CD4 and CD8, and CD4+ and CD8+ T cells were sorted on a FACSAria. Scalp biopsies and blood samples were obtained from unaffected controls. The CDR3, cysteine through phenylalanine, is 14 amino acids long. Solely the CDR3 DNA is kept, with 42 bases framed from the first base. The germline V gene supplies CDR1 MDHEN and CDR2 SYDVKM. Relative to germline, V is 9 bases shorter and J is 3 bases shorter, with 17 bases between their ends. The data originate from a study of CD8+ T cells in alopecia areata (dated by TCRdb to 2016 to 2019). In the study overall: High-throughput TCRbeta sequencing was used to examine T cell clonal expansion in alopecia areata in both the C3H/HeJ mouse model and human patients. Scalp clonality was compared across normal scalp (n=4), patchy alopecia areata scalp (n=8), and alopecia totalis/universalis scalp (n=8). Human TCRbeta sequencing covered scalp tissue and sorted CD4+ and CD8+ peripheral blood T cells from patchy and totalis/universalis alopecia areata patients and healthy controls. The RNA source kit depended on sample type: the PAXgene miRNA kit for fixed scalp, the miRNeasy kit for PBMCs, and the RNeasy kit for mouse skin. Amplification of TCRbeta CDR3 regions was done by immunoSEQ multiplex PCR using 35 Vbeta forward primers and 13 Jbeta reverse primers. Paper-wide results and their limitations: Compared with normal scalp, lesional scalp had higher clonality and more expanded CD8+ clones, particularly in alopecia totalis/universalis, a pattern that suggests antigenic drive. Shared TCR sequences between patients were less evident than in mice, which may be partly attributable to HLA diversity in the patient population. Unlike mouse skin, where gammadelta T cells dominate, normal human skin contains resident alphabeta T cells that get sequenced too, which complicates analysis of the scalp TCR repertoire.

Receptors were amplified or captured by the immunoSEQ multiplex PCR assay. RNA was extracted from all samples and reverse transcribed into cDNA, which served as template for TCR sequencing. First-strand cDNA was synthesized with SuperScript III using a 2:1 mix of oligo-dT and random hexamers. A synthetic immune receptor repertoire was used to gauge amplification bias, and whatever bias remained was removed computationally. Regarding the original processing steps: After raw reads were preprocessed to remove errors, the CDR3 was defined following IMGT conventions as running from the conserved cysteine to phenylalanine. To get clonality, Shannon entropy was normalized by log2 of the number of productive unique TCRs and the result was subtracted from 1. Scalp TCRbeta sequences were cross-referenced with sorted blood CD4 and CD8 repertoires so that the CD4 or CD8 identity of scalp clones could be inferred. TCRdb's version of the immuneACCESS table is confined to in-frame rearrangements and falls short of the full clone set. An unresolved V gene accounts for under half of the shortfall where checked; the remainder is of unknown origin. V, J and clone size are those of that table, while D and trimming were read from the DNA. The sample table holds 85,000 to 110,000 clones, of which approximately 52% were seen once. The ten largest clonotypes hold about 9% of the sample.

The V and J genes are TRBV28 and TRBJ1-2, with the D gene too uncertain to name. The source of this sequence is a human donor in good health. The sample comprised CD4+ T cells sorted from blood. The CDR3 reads CASRVPTDYYGYTF. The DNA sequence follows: TGTGCCAGTCGGGTCCCGACCGATTACTATGGCTACACCTTC.